This T cell receptor (beta chain) appears in the sequencing data of a study of T cell responses to AZD1222 COVID-19 vaccine. CDR3 length: 12 amino acids. V dropped 0 bases and J dropped 5 bases, with 5 bases sitting between them. The germline gives CDR1 SGHRS, CDR2 YFSETQ. Profiling relied on immunoSEQ multiplex PCR, and the TCRdb table lists in-frame clones only, not all of them. The sample lists 75,000 to 100,000 clones, about 88% occurring once. This sequence was found in an adult in good health. The chain employs TRBV5-1 and TRBJ1-1; unclear D gene. The sequencing used peripheral blood, collected on day 0 of AZD1222 vaccination. As DNA, the CDR3 is TGCGCCAGCAGCTTGGTGGGGACTGAAGCTTTCTTT. As protein: CASSLVGTEAFF.